This passage covers 2 T cell receptor beta chains from one sample sequenced in a study of T-cell reconstitution after alpha-beta-depleted transplantation in children. During its preparation, the TCRbeta library received unique molecular identifiers. TCRdb called the PCR reads again in MiXCR, with one record for every CDR3 protein. The sample lists 65,000 to 85,000 distinct CDR3 sequences; about a tenth were seen once. The input for sequencing was PBMCs, taken before TCRalphabeta/CD19-depleted stem cell transplant. The receptors were sampled from a boy younger than 18 with acute myeloid leukemia, due to receive a stem cell transplant.

The chain couples TRBV12-3 or TRBV12-4 to TRBJ1-6; D is unresolved. V shed 1 base and J shed 6 bases, with 7 bases lying between them. This CDR3 region has 14 residues. The CDR3 region is CASSLGAANSPLHF. The CDR3 DNA reads as TGTGCCAGCAGTTTAGGGGCAGCTAATTCACCCCTCCACTTT.

The chain carries TRBV27 and TRBJ2-7; TRBD1 matches 8 bases. J was trimmed by 2 bases and V by 6 bases; bases with no gene match: 12. Germline V gene sequence: CDR1 MNHEY, CDR2 SMNVEV (reference sequence). The CDR3 is 16 amino acids. The CDR3 coding sequence is TGTGCCAGCAGCCCTACAGGACAGGGAAAGCCCTACGAGCAGTACGTC. This encodes CASSPTGQGKPYEQYV.